One and the same sample provided the 8 T cell receptor beta chains below, sequenced in a study of tissue T cells after allogeneic stem cell transplantation. TCRdb's table, derived via immunoSEQ multiplex PCR, lists solely in-frame clones and lacks some. The sample includes some 25,000 clones, around 90% of them seen just once. The material sequenced was blood, taken before transplantation. The receptors come from a male donor older than 55 who later had graft-versus-host disease after an allogeneic stem cell transplant.

V is TRBV10-3 and J is TRBJ2-3, with a possible D match to TRBD2 (6 bases). The germline gives CDR1 ENHRY, CDR2 SYGVKD. V lost 4 bases and J lost 0, with 11 bases in between. CDR3 length: 15 amino acids. The CDR3 bases are TGTGCCATCAGTGCTTGGCGGGGAAGCACAGATACGCAGTATTTT. Translation: CAISAWRGSTDTQYF.

This sequence joins TRBV27 and TRBJ2-2; TRBD2 matches at 9 bases. CDR1 and CDR2 from the germline V gene are MNHEY and SMNVEV (reference sequence). Trimming removed 5 bases from V and 5 bases from J; junction bases left unmatched: 12. The CDR3 is made up of 17 amino acids. DNA of the CDR3: TGTGCCAGCAGTCTCACACGGCTAGCGGGGACGACCGGGGAGCTGTTTTTT. This gives the protein CASSLTRLAGTTGELFF.

Here the CDR3 reads CASSFGGARNEQFF. The CDR3 nucleotides are TGTGCCAGCAGTTTCGGGGGGGCGCGCAATGAGCAGTTCTTC. This sequence joins TRBV27 and TRBJ2-1; 8 bases are shared with TRBD2. This CDR3 comprises 14 residues. J lost 6 bases, V lost 3 bases, and 4 bases had no gene match. Germline V gives CDR1 MNHEY, CDR2 SMNVEV (reference sequence).

The chain carries TRBV11-3 and TRBJ2-7; a weak D match, TRBD2 (5 bases). V was clipped by 4 bases and J by 3 bases, with 7 bases between them. Per germline, CDR1 SGHNT and CDR2 YENEEA. This CDR3 is 12 amino acids long. The CDR3 nucleotides read TGTGCCAGCAGCTCCCGGGACTACGAGCAGTACTTC. It translates to CASSSRDYEQYF.

The chain links TRBV6-5 to TRBJ2-7; tentatively, D is TRBD1 or TRBD2 (6 bases each). The germline V gene encodes CDR1 MNHEY and CDR2 SVGAGI. V was pared by 5 bases and J by 6 bases, with 14 bases between. The CDR3 has 13 amino acids. CDR3 protein: CASSMEGGLEQYF. The CDR3 DNA reads TGTGCCAGCAGTATGGAGGGGGGTCTCGAGCAGTACTTC.

V gene TRBV12-5 combines with J gene TRBJ2-7, with unresolved D. V was pared by 3 bases and J by 2 bases, with 11 bases between. Germline V gene data show CDR1 as LGHNT and CDR2 as FRNRAP. CDR3 length: 14 residues. The CDR3 sequence: CASGFPPIAYEQYF. The CDR3 DNA sequence: TGTGCTAGTGGTTTTCCCCCGATCGCCTACGAGCAGTACTTC.

This clone was recorded only once. V is TRBV18 and J is TRBJ1-1; 7 nucleotides line up with TRBD1. After removal of 3 bases from V and 1 base from J, the junction contained 8 bases not matched to a gene. This CDR3 is 16 amino acids long. CDR1 KGHSH and CDR2 LQKENI come from the germline V gene. CDR3 sequence reads: CASSPISGGGNTEAFF. In DNA, the CDR3 is TGTGCCAGCTCACCTATTTCAGGGGGTGGGAACACTGAAGCTTTCTTT.

The chain joins TRBV7-8 to TRBJ1-2, with D possibly being TRBD1 (6 bases). With 5 bases removed from V and 4 bases from J, the gap between germline ends came to 17 bases. The CDR3 has 15 residues. Germline-derived CDR1 and CDR2 are SGHVS and FQNEAQ. The CDR3 here is CASSREGGRTYGYTF. Here the CDR3 DNA reads TGTGCCAGCAGCCGCGAGGGGGGGCGCACCTATGGCTACACCTTC.